The T cell receptor (beta chain) described here comes from a study of T cell responses to AZD1222 COVID-19 vaccine. Study-wide points: Researchers report vaccine-associated CD4 TCRs spanning spike, with dominance at 160-218 and 743-854. None of the repertoires were sampled until the peak T cell response had passed.

The assay was immunoSEQ multiplex PCR, and TCRdb's table has in-frame clones only and misses some. The sample lists some 130,000 clones; approximately 91% were seen once. The CDR3 runs to 11 residues. V gave up 4 bases and J gave up 8 bases, with 9 bases separating them. Germline lookup yields CDR1 SGHRS and CDR2 YFSETQ. On this clone: Its target is not known.

Source: peripheral blood, taken on day 0 of AZD1222 vaccination. This TCR derives from an adult in good health. The genes are TRBV5-1 and TRBJ1-1; D is undetermined. The CDR3 protein is CASSIGKEAFF. The CDR3 bases are TGCGCCAGCAGCATCGGAAAAGAAGCTTTCTTT.